This TCR beta chain came from a study of blood T cell repertoires in COVID-19. Study as a whole: COVID-19 samples, acute and convalescent, were from the United States, Italy and Spain. In each case, the material was cDNA or gDNA derived from T cells, B-cell-depleted T cells, or PBMCs.

This CDR3 spans 20 amino acids. In germline, CDR1 is MGHRA, CDR2 YSYEKL. The ends lost 0 bases at V and 8 bases at J; junction bases unmatched: 21. In the study's own analysis: Quantification of nucleated cells was approximated via reference gene primer amplification. The assay was immunoSEQ multiplex PCR, and TCRdb's table has in-frame clones only and misses some. For V, J and clone size, that table is used; D and trimming come from the DNA. Altogether hundreds of thousands of clones are present, 88% being singletons, with the ten largest covering under 8%. Sequenced sample: peripheral blood. This sequence originates from a woman younger than 45 who had recovered from COVID-19. The chain joins TRBV4-1 to TRBJ2-1; 8 bases match TRBD2. The CDR3 is CASSQEVTGIVLAGNHEQFF. The CDR3 bases are TGCGCCAGCAGCCAAGAGGTAACAGGGATAGTATTAGCGGGGAACCATGAGCAGTTCTTC.